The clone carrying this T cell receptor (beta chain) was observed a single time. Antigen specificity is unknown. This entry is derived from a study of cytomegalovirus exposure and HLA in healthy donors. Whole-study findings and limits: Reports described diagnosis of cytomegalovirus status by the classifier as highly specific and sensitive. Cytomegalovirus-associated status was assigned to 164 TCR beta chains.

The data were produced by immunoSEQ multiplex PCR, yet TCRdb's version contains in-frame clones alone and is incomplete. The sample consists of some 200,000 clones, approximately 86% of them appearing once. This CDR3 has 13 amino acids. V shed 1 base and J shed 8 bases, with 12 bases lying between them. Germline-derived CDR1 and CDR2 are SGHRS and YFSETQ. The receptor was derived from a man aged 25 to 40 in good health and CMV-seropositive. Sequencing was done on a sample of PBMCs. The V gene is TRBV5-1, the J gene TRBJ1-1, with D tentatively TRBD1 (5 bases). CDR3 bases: TGCGCCAGCAGCTTGTCGGTCCAGGGAGAAGCTTTCTTT. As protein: CASSLSVQGEAFF.